This T cell receptor beta chain is from a study of shared clonotypes between healthy human individuals. Broader study findings: In several donors, about 5% of naive CD4 clonotypes appeared in common. Relative to clonotypes present in all four donors, those not shared had lower generation probabilities.

Method: immunoSEQ multiplex PCR; TCRdb's copy keeps in-frame clones and lacks some. The profile covers under 1,100,000 clones, with more than 65% appearing a single time and nearly 1.5% taken by the ten largest. The germline CDR1 and CDR2 sequences are MNHEY and SVGAGI. This CDR3 comprises 13 residues. The V and J ends lost 8 bases and 3 bases respectively, with 11 bases between them. Caucasian adults living in Nashville, Tennessee, provided all samples. To note about this clone: The antigen is not known.

The TCR originated in a man aged 18 to 35 in good health. The sample taken for sequencing was memory CD4+ T cells sorted from blood. Stated subset: CD45RA-negative fraction. The V and J genes are TRBV6-5 and TRBJ1-5, with D unclear. CDR3 in DNA: TGTGCCAGCCGACCGACGAACAATCAGCCCCAGCATTTT. This codes for CASRPTNNQPQHF.